This T cell receptor beta chain is from a study of tumor-infiltrating lymphocytes in primary liver carcinoma. Turning to this clonotype: Its antigen is currently unknown.

TCR beta cDNA was prepared out of about 530 ng total RNA by means of a constant-region primer. Three-round nested multiplex PCR performed with slightly modified ARM-PCR produced the TCR beta libraries. The opening two PCR rounds, 10 cycles each, paired TRBV1-TRBV30 forward primers with a C-beta reverse primer. TCRdb reanalysed the multiplex PCR reads using MiXCR and keeps one entry per CDR3 protein. The repertoire holds approximately 80,000 distinct CDR3 sequences, with 69% as singletons. The CDR3 runs 15 residues. V gave up 11 bases and J gave up 2 bases, with 20 bases separating them. In germline, CDR1 is MNHNY, CDR2 SVGAGI (reference sequence). Findings of the study overall: Blood had a significantly lower top-250-clone fraction than tumors did (p = 0.039).

The study co-extracted DNA and RNA from about 19-30 mg of unsorted bulk tissue. The patients presented with primary liver carcinoma, which was managed through surgical resection. Patients showed chronic HBV infection and an absence of prior treatment. The sequenced material came from tumor-adjacent normal liver tissue. The TCR comes from a man aged 35-49 years with primary liver carcinoma and hepatitis B virus infection. V is TRBV6-6 and J is TRBJ2-3, with D possibly being TRBD1 or TRBD2 (5 bases each). CDR3 in DNA: TGTGCCTGCACCGACTTGGGGCGGGTCACAGATACGCAGTATTTT. Translated: CACTDLGRVTDTQYF.